This section outlines one T cell receptor (beta chain) sequence together with its context. Its cognate antigen is unknown. Per germline, CDR1 SGHNT and CDR2 YENEEA. V was shortened by 1 base and J by 9 bases, with 16 bases between the two germline ends. The CDR3 loop spans 15 amino acids. The sample comes from a study of graft-versus-host responses after intestinal transplantation. The protocol was immunoSEQ multiplex PCR, while the TCRdb copy is restricted to in-frame clones and leaves out a portion. This table has about 88,000 clones, about 95% appearing once. This clonotype was sampled from a human donor who was the organ donor for an intestinal transplant. The sequenced sample was unstimulated CD4+ T cells sorted from spleen or lymph node cells, obtained before transplant. V usage is TRBV11-3 and J usage is TRBJ2-4; D gene ambiguous. The CDR3 nucleotides read TGTGCCAGCAGCTTAGTAGGCCAGGCATCGGGCATTCAGTACTTC. Residues: CASSLVGQASGIQYF.